The present T cell receptor (beta chain) was sequenced within a study of cytomegalovirus exposure and HLA in healthy donors. The donors were healthy bone marrow donors. Study results and limitations: When analyzed later, the rates of TCR association showed variation by HLA locus, with DRB1 the most and HLA-C the fewest. Common viral pathogens seemed, in a later analysis, to connect with several of the most significant clusters. The authors judged a highly shared variant cluster likely a sequencing artifact.

A remark on this clone: Its antigen remains unidentified.

A multiplex PCR was run with 60 Vbeta primers and 13 Jbeta primers. Profiled with immunoSEQ multiplex PCR; TCRdb holds only in-frame clones, not every one. The data show under 200,000 clones, 70% to 85% seen once. This clonotype originated in a woman between 40 and 55 years old in good health and CMV-seronegative. Sequenced input: PBMCs.

CDR3 nucleotides: TGTGCCAGCAGCTTGGCCACTAGCGCGCGGTTCTTC. Its translation: CASSLATSARFF. The rearrangement uses TRBV5-4 and TRBJ2-1; 7 bases align to TRBD2. The CDR3 loop spans 12 amino acids. Losses at the gene ends were 0 bases for V and 15 bases for J; bases not matched to a gene: 6. Germline V gene lookup returns CDR1 SGHNT and CDR2 YYREEE (reference sequence).